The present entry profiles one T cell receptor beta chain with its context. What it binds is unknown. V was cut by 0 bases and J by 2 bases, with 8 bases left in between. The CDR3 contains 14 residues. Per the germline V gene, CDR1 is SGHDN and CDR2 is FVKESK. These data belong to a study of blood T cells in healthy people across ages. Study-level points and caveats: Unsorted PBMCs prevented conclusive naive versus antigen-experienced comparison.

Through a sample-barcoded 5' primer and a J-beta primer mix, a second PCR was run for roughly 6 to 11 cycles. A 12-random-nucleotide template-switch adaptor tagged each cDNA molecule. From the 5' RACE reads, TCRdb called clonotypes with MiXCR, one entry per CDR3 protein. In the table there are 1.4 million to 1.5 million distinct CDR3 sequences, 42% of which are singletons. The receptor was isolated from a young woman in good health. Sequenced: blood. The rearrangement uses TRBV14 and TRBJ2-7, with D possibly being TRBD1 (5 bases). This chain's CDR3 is CASSQEGVAYEQYF. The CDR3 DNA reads TGTGCCAGCAGCCAAGAAGGGGTCGCCTACGAGCAGTACTTC.